The clone carrying this T cell receptor beta chain has only a few counts. The sample comes from a study of shared clonotypes between healthy human individuals. This CDR3 has 15 residues. Germline V gene data show CDR1 as SGHTA and CDR2 as FQGNSA. V lost 5 bases and J lost 0, with 14 bases in between. Each PCR replicate from the sorted subsets contained 200 to 250 ng DNA, which is 25,000 to 30,000 T cell genomes. Generated by immunoSEQ multiplex PCR, the TCRdb table keeps only in-frame clones and is missing some. The sample has over 950,000 clones, roughly 80% seen once; the top ten hold 0.85% to 1%. The sequenced material came from memory CD4+ T cells from PBMCs. Stated subset: CD45RA-negative fraction. J is TRBJ2-7 and V is TRBV7-2, with D tentatively TRBD2 (5 bases). This receptor was taken from a man aged 18 to 29 in good health. Some clones in this sample may be carry-over from other donors' samples. The CDR3 reads CASSPKAVPSYEQYF. The CDR3 nucleotides read TGTGCCAGCAGCCCAAAAGCGGTTCCCTCCTACGAGCAGTACTTC.